The 16 T cell receptor beta chains below all came from one sample that was sequenced in a study of early stage breast cancer tumors (dated 2017 in TCRdb). The library was made by the immunoSEQ multiplex PCR assay. TCRdb mirrors the immuneACCESS table, restricted to in-frame sequences. Some clones are absent from its copies; in checked studies, under half trace to an unresolved V gene, and the reason for the others is unknown. In all, the sample holds around 40,000 clones, and about 78% of those were seen once. The ten most abundant clones make up about 6.8% of the sample. The sample taken for sequencing was blood. Receptors originate from a person aged 45 to 60 with breast cancer.

V is TRBV2 and J is TRBJ2-5; maybe TRBD2 (7 bases). The germline V gene has CDR1 SNHLY and CDR2 FYNNEI. The CDR3 has 15 residues. V lost 4 bases, J lost 5 bases, and 17 bases lay in between. The CDR3 DNA sequence: TGTGCCAGCAGTGGGACGCCGGGGGGCGGCGAGACCCAGTACTTC. As protein: CASSGTPGGGETQYF.

The chain uses TRBV5-8 and TRBJ2-7; 8 positions match TRBD2. The germline gives CDR1 SGHTS, CDR2 YDEGEE. Trimming cost V 2 bases and J 3 bases; bases outside gene matches: 4. CDR3 length: 14 amino acids. The CDR3 DNA sequence: TGTGCCAGCAGCTTAAGACTAGCGAGCTACGAGCAGTACGTC. This codes for CASSLRLASYEQYV.

The chain is built from TRBV2 and TRBJ1-3; 7 bases agree with TRBD1. Germline V lookup: CDR1 SNHLY, CDR2 FYNNEI. The CDR3 contains 14 residues. The junction had 0 bases not matched to a gene; V was cut back by 4 bases and J by 0 bases. The DNA of the CDR3 is TGTGCCAGCAGTGGGACAGGCTCTGGAAACACCATATATTTT. The encoded protein is CASSGTGSGNTIYF. Variable domain in full (rest from reference TRBV2 and TRBJ1-3): EPEVTQTPSHQVTQMGQEVILRCVPISNHLYFYWYRQILGQKVEFLVSFYNNEISEKSEIFDDQFSVERPDGSNFTLKIRSTKLEDSAMYFCASSGTGSGNTIYFGEGSWLTVV.

The V gene is TRBV5-1, the J gene TRBJ1-4, with TRBD1 as a possible D gene (6 bases). Germline CDR1 and CDR2: SGHRS and YFSETQ. The CDR3 spans 16 residues. Deletions cut 2 bases from V and 5 bases from J, with 16 bases between. The CDR3: CASSFYESGQNEKLFF. The CDR3 DNA sequence: TGCGCCAGCAGCTTTTATGAGTCGGGACAAAATGAAAAACTGTTTTTT.

The V call is TRBV2, the J call TRBJ2-5; weak D call: TRBD2 (5 bases). Trimming left V 7 bases short and J 6 bases short, with 15 bases between. The CDR3 spans 13 residues. Germline CDR1 is SNHLY and CDR2 is FYNNEI. CDR3 sequence (DNA): TGTGCCAGCACCGCGGGCTCCTTAAAGACCCAGTACTTC. Its translation is CASTAGSLKTQYF.

The chain combines TRBV21-1 with TRBJ2-7; the table's D call of TRBD2 was not tested on the DNA. TRBV21-1 is designated a pseudogene. The CDR3 has 15 amino acids. In DNA, the CDR3 is TGTGCCAGCAGCAAACAGGGAAAATCTCCTCGGGAGCAGTACGTC. Protein product: CASSKQGKSPREQYV.

V and J are TRBV6-4 and TRBJ1-1, with D perhaps TRBD1 (6 bases). Trimming cost V 1 base and J 6 bases, with 21 bases left between them. This CDR3 is 17 amino acids long. Germline V gene sequence: CDR1 MRHNA, CDR2 SNTAGT. The chain's CDR3 is CASSDLTPGHLVPEAFF. The DNA of the CDR3 is TGTGCCAGCAGTGACTTAACCCCGGGACACCTCGTCCCTGAAGCTTTCTTT.

The chain carries TRBV7-2 and TRBJ2-3; D is undetermined. Trimming pared 5 bases from V and 4 bases from J, leaving 10 bases between. The CDR3 length is 13 residues. Germline V CDR1 and CDR2: SGHTA, FQGNSA. The CDR3 spells CASSPTSADTQYF. CDR3 nucleotide sequence: TGTGCCAGCAGCCCGACCAGCGCAGATACGCAGTATTTT.

This chain uses TRBV4-1 with TRBJ2-5, with 11 bases that match TRBD2. Trimming cost V 3 bases and J 2 bases; bases outside gene matches: 5. The CDR3 sequence is 16 residues long. Germline values: CDR1 MGHRA, CDR2 YSYEKL. The CDR3 DNA reads as TGCGCCAGCAGCCACTACGGGACTAGCGGTCAAGAGACCCAGTACTTC. Its translation: CASSHYGTSGQETQYF.

The rearrangement joins TRBV5-6 to TRBJ1-2, with 9 bases that match TRBD1. Germline CDR1 and CDR2: SGHDT and YYEEEE. The junction had 2 bases not matched to a gene; V was cut back by 3 bases and J by 2 bases. The CDR3 is made up of 14 amino acids. DNA for the CDR3: TGTGCCAGCAGCTGGACAGGGGAAAACTATGGCTACACCTTC. It codes for CASSWTGENYGYTF.

J is TRBJ1-1 and V is TRBV11-3; possibly TRBD1 for D (6 bases). CDR3 length: 13 amino acids. Trimming took 5 bases from V and 9 from J, leaving 16 bases between them. Per germline, CDR1 SGHNT and CDR2 YENEEA. The chain's CDR3 is CASSPGVGRKAFF. In nucleotides, the CDR3 is TGTGCCAGCAGCCCAGGGGTGGGCAGGAAAGCTTTCTTT.

The rearrangement joins TRBV7-9 to TRBJ2-1; no clear D gene. Trimming took 5 bases from V and 4 from J, leaving 6 bases between them. The CDR3 contains 12 residues. CDR1 and CDR2 from the germline V gene are SEHNR and FQNEAQ (reference sequence). DNA for the CDR3: TGTGCCAGCAGCCTCTATTACAATGAGCAGTTCTTC. Translation: CASSLYYNEQFF.

A single count supports this clone. This sequence joins TRBV18 and TRBJ2-7; 10 nucleotides align to TRBD1. Germline V gene data show CDR1 as KGHSH and CDR2 as LQKENI. The CDR3 runs to 12 residues. Losses at the gene ends were 6 bases for V and 5 bases for J; bases not matched to a gene: 1. Here the CDR3 reads CASSGTGDEQYV. CDR3 DNA sequence: TGTGCCAGCTCCGGGACAGGGGACGAGCAGTACGTC.

The V and J genes are TRBV5-1 and TRBJ2-2; D may be TRBD2 (6 bases). CDR3 length equals 15 residues. The germline V and J ends were trimmed by 2 bases and 7 bases, with 15 bases remaining between them. Germline lookup yields CDR1 SGHRS and CDR2 YFSETQ. CDR3 residues: CASSFQSLGGGELFF. Written as DNA, the CDR3 is TGCGCCAGCAGCTTCCAGTCTCTGGGAGGCGGGGAGCTGTTTTTT.

The CDR3 loop is CASGLGTDYFTDTQYF. Written as DNA, the CDR3 is TGTGCTAGTGGTTTGGGGACCGACTACTTCACAGATACGCAGTATTTT. The rearrangement uses TRBV12-5 and TRBJ2-3; D might be TRBD2 (5 bases). In germline, CDR1 is LGHNT, CDR2 FRNRAP. The CDR3 sequence is 16 residues long. V dropped 1 base and J dropped 2 bases, with 13 bases sitting between them.

V gene TRBV4-1 combines with J gene TRBJ1-4; TRBD1 is a possible D gene (6 bases). V was shortened by 4 bases and J by 7 bases, with 19 bases between the two germline ends. The CDR3 runs 16 residues. From germline, CDR1 is MGHRA and CDR2 YSYEKL. The CDR3 sequence is CASSPAGGLGFEKLFF. As DNA, the CDR3 is TGCGCCAGCAGCCCAGCGGGGGGGCTGGGATTTGAAAAACTGTTTTTT.